Listed below are T cell receptor beta chains from one sample, sequenced in a study of CD8 T cells in ankylosing spondylitis. TCRdb re-analysed the 5' RACE reads in MiXCR, keeping a single row per CDR3 protein. The sample includes 250,000 or so distinct CDR3 sequences, 20% to 30% seen only once; the top ten take 0.61%. Specimen: blood, either unsorted or a sorted T cell fraction (not recorded which). All receptors derive from a male donor with ankylosing spondylitis or in good health (not recorded which). The CDR3 runs from the conserved cysteine through the conserved F or W. D genes are given only for firm matches. The size entry is marked missing in some rows and otherwise reads once, few, many or a size class.

size: many
V: TRBV20-1
J: TRBJ1-2
D: .
CDR3: CSATAREATGYTF
DNA: TGCAGTGCTACAGCAAGAGAGGCTACCGGCTACACCTTC

size: few
V: TRBV20-1
J: TRBJ2-1
D: .
CDR3: CSASRGEKTNEQFF
DNA: TGCAGTGCTAGTCGTGGGGAAAAAACAAATGAGCAGTTCTTC

size: .
V: TRBV20-1
J: TRBJ2-7
D: .
CDR3: CSARDDGAARSYEQYF
DNA: TGCAGTGCTAGAGATGACGGGGCGGCGAGATCCTACGAGCAGTACTTC

size: .
V: TRBV6-1
J: TRBJ1-2
D: .
CDR3: CASSPDLLRGYTF
DNA: TGTGCCAGCAGTCCAGATCTCCTGCGGGGCTACACCTTC

size: .
V: TRBV2
J: TRBJ1-6
D: TRBD1
CDR3: CASSERQGSYNSPLHF
DNA: TGTGCCAGCAGTGAAAGACAGGGCTCCTATAATTCACCCCTCCACTTT

size: .
V: TRBV20-1
J: TRBJ2-3
D: TRBD2
CDR3: CSARNAGGEDTQYF
DNA: TGCAGTGCTAGAAACGCGGGGGGGGAAGATACGCAGTATTTT

size: .
V: TRBV20-1
J: TRBJ1-4
D: .
CDR3: CSARDRGEKLFF
DNA: TGCAGTGCTAGGGACAGAGGTGAAAAACTGTTTTTT

size: .
V: TRBV5-1
J: TRBJ2-3
D: .
CDR3: CASSFGKRFPDTQYF
DNA: TGCGCCAGCAGCTTTGGGAAGAGGTTCCCAGATACGCAGTATTTT

size: .
V: TRBV11-1
J: TRBJ2-1
D: TRBD1
CDR3: CASSASGQGGYNEQFF
DNA: TGTGCCAGCAGCGCCTCGGGACAGGGTGGATACAATGAGCAGTTCTTC

size: .
V: TRBV29-1
J: TRBJ2-5
D: .
CDR3: CSVAGKETQYF
DNA: TGCAGCGTTGCCGGTAAAGAGACCCAGTACTTC

size: .
V: TRBV6-1
J: TRBJ2-6
D: .
CDR3: CASSEQGGAGANVLTF
DNA: TGTGCCAGCAGTGAACAGGGCGGGGCTGGGGCCAACGTCCTGACTTTC

size: many
V: TRBV21-1
J: TRBJ1-5
D: .
CDR3: CASSGNNQPQHF
DNA: TGTGCCAGCAGCGGAAACAATCAGCCCCAGCATTTT

size: few
V: TRBV20-1
J: TRBJ2-7
D: .
CDR3: CSARELSSYEQYF
DNA: TGCAGTGCTAGGGAGCTAAGCTCCTACGAGCAGTACTTC

size: few
V: TRBV12-3/TRBV12-4
J: TRBJ2-5
D: TRBD1
CDR3: CASSGTGGETQYF
DNA: TGTGCCAGCAGCGGGACAGGCGGGGAGACCCAGTACTTC

size: few
V: TRBV6-5
J: TRBJ2-5
D: .
CDR3: CASSYASWQAQETQYF
DNA: TGTGCCAGCAGTTACGCCTCATGGCAGGCCCAAGAGACCCAGTACTTC

size: .
V: TRBV12-3/TRBV12-4
J: TRBJ2-3
D: TRBD1
CDR3: CASSLPPRTGFQGTQYF
DNA: TGTGCCAGCAGTCTCCCACCTCGGACAGGGTTCCAGGGTACGCAGTATTTT

size: many
V: TRBV7-9
J: TRBJ2-7
D: .
CDR3: CASSPAYEQYF
DNA: TGTGCCAGCAGCCCCGCCTACGAGCAGTACTTC

size: .
V: TRBV10-2
J: TRBJ2-3
D: TRBD2
CDR3: CASSHNGAGGPKDTQYF
DNA: TGCGCCAGCAGCCACAACGGAGCGGGGGGGCCGAAAGATACGCAGTATTTT

size: .
V: TRBV3-1
J: TRBJ2-1
D: TRBD2
CDR3: CASSQGGGVRNEQFF
DNA: TGTGCCAGCAGCCAAGGCGGGGGGGTTAGGAATGAGCAGTTCTTC

size: .
V: TRBV7-3
J: TRBJ2-3
D: TRBD2
CDR3: CASSSQPGGDTQYF
DNA: TGTGCCAGCAGCTCCCAGCCGGGGGGGGATACGCAGTATTTT

size: many
V: TRBV20-1
J: TRBJ2-5
D: .
CDR3: CSATRLGLKETQYF
DNA: TGCAGTGCTACAAGACTGGGCTTAAAAGAGACCCAGTACTTC

size: few
V: TRBV6-1
J: TRBJ2-2
D: .
CDR3: CASDHGPLPGGELFF
DNA: TGTGCCAGCGATCACGGGCCCCTCCCCGGCGGGGAGCTGTTTTTT

size: .
V: TRBV20-1
J: TRBJ1-5
D: .
CDR3: CSARPDPDQPQHF
DNA: TGCAGTGCTAGACCCGACCCGGATCAGCCCCAGCATTTT

size: many
V: TRBV4-2
J: TRBJ1-5
D: .
CDR3: CASSDVAQGSNQPQHF
DNA: TGTGCCAGCAGCGACGTCGCCCAGGGAAGCAATCAGCCCCAGCATTTT

size: few
V: TRBV6-5
J: TRBJ2-1
D: .
CDR3: CASSYSPGTEQFF
DNA: TGTGCCAGCAGTTACTCGCCGGGAACGGAGCAGTTCTTC

size: few
V: TRBV20-1
J: TRBJ2-7
D: TRBD1
CDR3: CSARPGTGGADQYF
DNA: TGCAGTGCTAGACCCGGGACAGGGGGCGCGGATCAGTACTTC

size: .
V: TRBV20-1
J: TRBJ1-5
D: .
CDR3: CSARGLGRGNQPQHF
DNA: TGCAGTGCTAGAGGCTTGGGGAGGGGCAATCAGCCCCAGCATTTT

size: .
V: TRBV29-1
J: TRBJ1-2
D: .
CDR3: CSAHSGGYGYTF
DNA: TGCAGCGCCCACTCCGGAGGATATGGCTACACCTTC

size: .
V: TRBV20-1
J: TRBJ2-3
D: TRBD2
CDR3: CSARELKRGTDTQYF
DNA: TGCAGTGCTAGAGAGTTGAAGCGGGGAACAGATACGCAGTATTTT

size: .
V: TRBV7-8
J: TRBJ2-3
D: .
CDR3: CASSTIDTYTDTQYF
DNA: TGTGCCAGCAGCACAATAGACACTTACACAGATACGCAGTATTTT

size: few
V: TRBV10-3
J: TRBJ2-3
D: .
CDR3: CAITQGDTQYF
DNA: TGTGCCATCACCCAGGGGGATACGCAGTATTTT

size: .
V: TRBV25-1
J: TRBJ1-6
D: .
CDR3: CASSSDSQYNSPLHF
DNA: TGTGCCAGCAGTTCTGATTCCCAATATAATTCACCCCTCCACTTT

size: many
V: TRBV29-1
J: TRBJ1-3
D: TRBD1
CDR3: CSVGTGDTHTIYF
DNA: TGCAGCGTTGGGACAGGGGATACACACACCATATATTTT

size: few
V: TRBV10-3
J: TRBJ2-3
D: TRBD1
CDR3: CAIGIGQGADTQYF
DNA: TGTGCCATCGGAATAGGACAGGGTGCAGATACGCAGTATTTT

size: .
V: TRBV5-5
J: TRBJ2-7
D: .
CDR3: CASSLEWTPGGEQYF
DNA: TGTGCCAGCAGCTTGGAGTGGACCCCCGGGGGCGAGCAGTACTTC